The present T cell receptor (beta chain) was sequenced within a study of Ad26.COV2.S vaccination and SARS-CoV-2 variants. For the study at large: Once, or twice with 56 days between doses, Ad26.COV2.S was given intramuscularly. General study points: Vaccinees showed greater spike-specific TCR breadth than placebo recipients.

Of note for this clone: The antigen remains unidentified.

Treatment described: roughly 20 received Ad26.COV2.S at low or high dose, single or two shots; about five received placebo; per-sample allocation not given. Vaccine and placebo recipients were sampled on day 63 after the first injection. An 18-55-year-old adult in Boston served as donor. The V and J ends lost 0 bases and 6 bases respectively, with 10 bases between them. This CDR3 is built from 14 residues. Germline assignment: CDR1 SGHRS and CDR2 YFSETQ. Clones were sequenced by immunoSEQ multiplex PCR, and TCRdb holds only the in-frame ones, with some missing. The top ten clones hold 3% to 4% of a sample with just over 350,000 clones, roughly 81% of them seen once.

Here the sequenced sample was peripheral blood, taken in a trial of Ad26.COV2.S vaccine versus placebo. The chain has TRBV5-1 and TRBJ2-1; D is undetermined. The clonotype comes from a person between 18 and 60 years old who received the Ad26.COV2.S COVID-19 vaccine or a placebo. As DNA, the CDR3 is TGCGCCAGCAGCTTGGCCGGGTCCCCCAATGAGCAGTTCTTC. Translation gives CASSLAGSPNEQFF.